The source of this TCR beta chain is a study of blood T cell repertoires in COVID-19. Study summary: Acute-phase and convalescent COVID-19 samples originated in the United States, Italy and Spain. From T cells, B-cell-depleted T cells, or PBMCs came the material, which was cDNA or gDNA.

Under the authors' procedure: Quantification of nucleated cells was approximated via reference gene primer amplification. Libraries were prepared by immunoSEQ multiplex PCR; TCRdb keeps only in-frame clonotypes and omits some of them. V and J calls and clone size are copied from that table; D and trimming were computed from the DNA. The data hold roughly 40,000 clones, with roughly nine tenths observed a single time. This CDR3 is 13 amino acids long. In germline, CDR1 is ENHRY, CDR2 SYGVKD. Trimming removed 2 bases at V and 4 bases at J, with 6 bases between. What was sequenced was peripheral blood. This TCR was recovered from a man between 65 and 85 years old with acute or convalescent COVID-19. The chain uses TRBV10-3 and TRBJ1-3, with D uncertain. The CDR3 region is CAISETAGNTIYF. Here the CDR3 DNA reads TGTGCCATCAGTGAGACAGCAGGAAACACCATATATTTT.